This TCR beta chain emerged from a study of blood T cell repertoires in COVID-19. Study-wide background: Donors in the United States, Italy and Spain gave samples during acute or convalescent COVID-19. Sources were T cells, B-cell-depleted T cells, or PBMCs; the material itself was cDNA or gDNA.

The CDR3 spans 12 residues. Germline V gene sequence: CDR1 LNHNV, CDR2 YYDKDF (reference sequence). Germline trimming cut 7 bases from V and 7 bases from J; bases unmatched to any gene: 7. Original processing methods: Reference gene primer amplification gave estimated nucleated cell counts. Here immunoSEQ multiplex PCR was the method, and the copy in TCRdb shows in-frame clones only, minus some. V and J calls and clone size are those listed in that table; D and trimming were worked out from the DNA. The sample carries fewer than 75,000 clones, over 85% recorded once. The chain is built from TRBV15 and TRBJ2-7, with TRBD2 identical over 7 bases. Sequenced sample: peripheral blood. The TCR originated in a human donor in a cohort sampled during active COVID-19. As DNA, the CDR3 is TGTGCCACCAATGCGGGAGTCAGTGAGCAGTACTTC. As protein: CATNAGVSEQYF.